This T cell receptor beta chain was retrieved from a study of blood T cell repertoires in COVID-19. TCRdb's table, derived via immunoSEQ multiplex PCR, lists solely in-frame clones and lacks some. The sample has about 180,000 clones, roughly 84% seen once; the top ten hold around 1.2%. The CDR3 consists of 13 residues. Trimming removed 5 bases from V and 6 bases from J, with 10 bases in between. The germline V gene encodes CDR1 SGHNT and CDR2 YENEEA. What was sequenced was PBMCs or T cells enriched from blood (not recorded which). The genes are TRBV11-3 and TRBJ2-2; D not resolved. The sequence came from a human donor with acute COVID-19. The donor label of this sample is uncertain. The CDR3 DNA reads as TGTGCCAGCAGCCCGACCAGGTCCGGGGAGCTGTTTTTT. Residues: CASSPTRSGELFF.